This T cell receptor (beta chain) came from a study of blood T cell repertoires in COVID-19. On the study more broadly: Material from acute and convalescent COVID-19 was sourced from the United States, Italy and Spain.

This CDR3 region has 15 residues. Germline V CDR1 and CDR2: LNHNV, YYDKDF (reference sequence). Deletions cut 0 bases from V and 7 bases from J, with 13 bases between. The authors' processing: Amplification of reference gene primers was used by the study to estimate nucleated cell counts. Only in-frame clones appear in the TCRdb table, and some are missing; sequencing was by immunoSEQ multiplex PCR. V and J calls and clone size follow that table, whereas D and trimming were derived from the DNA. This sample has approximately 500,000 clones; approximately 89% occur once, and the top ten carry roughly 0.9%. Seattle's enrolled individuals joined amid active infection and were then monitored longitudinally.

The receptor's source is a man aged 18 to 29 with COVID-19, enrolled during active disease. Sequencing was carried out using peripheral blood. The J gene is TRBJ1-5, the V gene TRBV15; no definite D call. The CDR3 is CATSRDGAVRQPQHF. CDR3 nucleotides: TGTGCCACCAGCAGAGATGGCGCGGTGCGCCAGCCCCAGCATTTT.